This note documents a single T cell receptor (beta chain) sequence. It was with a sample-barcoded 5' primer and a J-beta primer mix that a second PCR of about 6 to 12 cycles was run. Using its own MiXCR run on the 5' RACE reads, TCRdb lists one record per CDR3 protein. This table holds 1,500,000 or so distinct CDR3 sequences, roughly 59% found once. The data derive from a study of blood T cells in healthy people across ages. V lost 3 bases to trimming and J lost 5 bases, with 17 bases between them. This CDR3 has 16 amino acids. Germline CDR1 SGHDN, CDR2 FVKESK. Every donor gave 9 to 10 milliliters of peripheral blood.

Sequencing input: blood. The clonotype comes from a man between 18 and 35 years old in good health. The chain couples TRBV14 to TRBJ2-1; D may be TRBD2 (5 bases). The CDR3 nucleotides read TGTGCCAGCAGCCATGTAATCGAGACTACCAACAATGAGCAGTTCTTC. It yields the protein CASSHVIETTNNEQFF.